A single sample is the source of the 32 T cell receptor beta chains below, sequenced in a study of CD4 T cells in relation to SARS-CoV-2 and coronaviruses (dated by TCRdb to the early 2020s). These receptors' antigens are unknown. Receptor amplification or capture employed the immunoSEQ multiplex PCR assay. TCRdb carries this immuneACCESS record with in-frame sequences only. Its versions omit some clonotypes, under half of them owing to an unresolved V gene in the studies checked, with the rest unexplained. The sample contains more than 25,000 clones, roughly 78% of them found a single time. The ten largest account for 20% to 25% of the sample. CD4+ T cells from unexposed donors were collected before the COVID-19 pandemic (2011-2018). After 10 days of culture, CD4+ T cells were isolated with the EasySep CD4+ T cell isolation kit. The sequencing input was CD4+ T cells from PBMCs, cultured in vitro. Every receptor here comes from a human donor in good health.

The rearrangement links TRBV5-6 to TRBJ2-3, with D tentatively TRBD1 (5 bases). The CDR3 runs to 13 residues. The germline V and J ends were trimmed by 5 bases and 3 bases, with 10 bases remaining between them. In germline, CDR1 is SGHDT, CDR2 YYEEEE. Here the CDR3 reads CASRFRETDTQYF. CDR3 DNA sequence: TGTGCCAGCAGATTCAGGGAAACAGATACGCAGTATTTT.

J is TRBJ2-6 and V is TRBV7-2; 10 nucleotides match TRBD1. The germline CDR1 and CDR2 sequences are SGHTA and FQGNSA. The CDR3 is 18 residues long. V was clipped by 6 bases and J by 1 base; unmatched bases: 9. CDR3 protein: CASSRQGALNSGANVLTF. The CDR3 DNA is TGTGCCAGCAGTCGACAGGGGGCGCTTAATTCTGGGGCCAACGTCCTGACTTTC.

The genes are TRBV5-5 and TRBJ1-2; no clear D gene. The germline gives CDR1 SGHKS, CDR2 YYEKEE (reference sequence). Trimming took 2 bases from V and 4 from J, leaving 12 bases between them. The CDR3 extends over 14 amino acids. This CDR3 is CASSFSRETYGYTF. The CDR3 nucleotides read TGTGCCAGCAGCTTTTCTCGGGAGACCTATGGCTACACCTTC.

The chain recombines TRBV11-2 with TRBJ2-5, with D hard to call. Deletions cut 3 bases from V and 3 bases from J, with 8 bases between. Germline V gene data show CDR1 as SGHAT and CDR2 as FQNNGV. The CDR3 sequence is 13 residues long. The CDR3 spells CASSLGRKETQYF. The DNA for the CDR3 is TGTGCCAGCAGCTTGGGCAGAAAAGAGACCCAGTACTTC.

In its sample, this clone was seen a few times. CDR3 sequence reads: CASSLFRTANTGELFF. The DNA of the CDR3 is TGCGCCAGCAGCTTGTTCAGGACAGCGAACACCGGGGAGCTGTTTTTT. The genes are TRBV5-1 and TRBJ2-2, with a possible D match to TRBD1 (6 bases). The CDR3 has 16 amino acids. Germline V gene lookup returns CDR1 SGHRS and CDR2 YFSETQ. The V gene lost 1 base and the J gene lost 0 bases, with 10 bases spanning the gap.

The chain links TRBV6-5 to TRBJ1-2; D remains ambiguous. Trimming left V 4 bases short and J 2 bases short, with 11 bases between. Germline V gives CDR1 MNHEY, CDR2 SVGAGI. The CDR3 totals 14 residues. CDR3 bases: TGTGCCAGCAGTTCCGGGTCTTCCAACTATGGCTACACCTTC. Amino acid sequence: CASSSGSSNYGYTF.

This chain connects TRBV30 to TRBJ1-1; possibly TRBD1 for D (5 bases). V was cut by 0 bases and J by 1 base, with 9 bases left in between. CDR1 and CDR2 from the germline V gene are GTSNPN and SVGIG (reference sequence). The length of the CDR3 is 14 residues. Here the CDR3 reads CAWSVPGENTEAFF. In DNA, the CDR3 is TGTGCCTGGAGTGTACCGGGGGAGAACACTGAAGCTTTCTTT.

This clone was found a few times. This CDR3 reads CASSPGPGDTGELFF. The DNA of the CDR3 is TGTGCCAGCAGCCCGGGGCCAGGGGACACCGGGGAGCTGTTTTTT. The V call is TRBV4-2, the J call TRBJ2-2; tentatively, D is TRBD1 (6 bases). From germline, CDR1 is LGHNA and CDR2 YNFKEQ. The ends were cut back, 4 bases at V and 3 bases at J, with 12 bases in the middle. The CDR3 runs 15 residues.

This chain links TRBV18 with TRBJ1-5; D is possibly TRBD1 (5 bases). CDR1 KGHSH and CDR2 LQKENI come from the germline V gene. The CDR3 consists of 15 residues. Trimming cost V 5 bases and J 0 bases, with 11 bases left between them. The chain's CDR3 is CASSSGTGSNQPQHF. CDR3 bases: TGTGCCAGCTCAAGCGGGACGGGTAGCAATCAGCCCCAGCATTTT.

The chain has TRBV7-2 and TRBJ2-1; D uncertain. V dropped 5 bases and J dropped 0 bases, with 11 bases sitting between them. This CDR3 is built from 15 residues. Germline CDR1 and CDR2: SGHTA and FQGNSA. CDR3 sequence: CASSPPPSSYNEQFF. In DNA, the CDR3 is TGTGCCAGCAGCCCACCCCCGAGCTCCTACAATGAGCAGTTCTTC.

A few counts support this clone. J is TRBJ2-7 and V is TRBV7-9; 12 bases fit TRBD2. Per the germline V gene, CDR1 is SEHNR and CDR2 is FQNEAQ (reference sequence). V was pared by 5 bases and J by 4 bases, with 6 bases of the junction left unmatched. The length of the CDR3 is 15 residues. Here the CDR3 DNA reads TGTGCCAGCAGCCCGCGGACTAGCGGGACGTACGAGCAGTACTTC. Translation gives CASSPRTSGTYEQYF. The entire variable domain, with the rest obtained from reference TRBV7-9 and TRBJ2-7, is as follows: DTGVSQNPRHKITKRGQNVTFRCDPISEHNRLYWYRQTLGQGPEFLTYFQNEAQLEKSRLLSDRFSAERPKGSFSTLEIQRTEQGDSAMYLCASSPRTSGTYEQYFGPGTRLTVT.

This clone was picked up a small number of times. V usage is TRBV7-9 and J usage is TRBJ2-7, with D possibly being TRBD2 (7 bases). Trimming removed 3 bases from V and 2 bases from J, with 20 bases in between. CDR3 length equals 17 residues. The germline CDR1 and CDR2 sequences are SEHNR and FQNEAQ (reference sequence). The CDR3 DNA reads TGTGCCAGCAGCTTGGGGGATTGGGGGGGCCAAGCCTACGAGCAGTACTTC. It specifies CASSLGDWGGQAYEQYF.

V gene TRBV6-2 or TRBV6-3 combines with J gene TRBJ1-1; D gene uncertain. The CDR3 spans 13 residues. From germline, CDR1 is MNHEY and CDR2 SVGEGT. Trimming pared 2 bases from V and 4 bases from J, leaving 8 bases between. The chain's CDR3 is CASSYVVGTEAFF. The CDR3 nucleotides are TGTGCCAGCAGTTACGTAGTGGGCACTGAAGCTTTCTTT.

This chain joins TRBV10-2 and TRBJ1-2; no definite D call. This CDR3 has 14 residues. Germline lookup yields CDR1 WSHSY and CDR2 SAAADI. V was cut by 8 bases and J by 6 bases, with 19 bases left in between. CDR3 bases: TGCGCCAGCCGACCGACGGAGCGGGCGAATGGCTACACCTTC. Its translation: CASRPTERANGYTF.

This chain uses TRBV4-3 with TRBJ2-7; 16 nucleotides agree with TRBD2. Germline CDR1 is LGHNA and CDR2 is YSLEER. The trim removed 5 bases at V and 1 base at J, leaving 8 bases unmatched. This CDR3 has 18 residues. CDR3 nucleotides: TGCGCCAGCAGCGCGGGACTAGCGGGAGGGGGATTGTCCTACGAGCAGTACTTC. Protein: CASSAGLAGGGLSYEQYF.

The chain recombines TRBV20-1 with TRBJ2-5, with unresolved D. Germline CDR1 and CDR2: DFQATT and SNEGSKA (reference sequence). The CDR3 extends over 11 amino acids. The V and J ends lost 3 bases and 1 base respectively, with 3 bases between them. As DNA, the CDR3 is TGCAGTGCTAGCAGCCAAGAGACCCAGTACTTC. Amino acids: CSASSQETQYF.

The V call is TRBV12-5, the J call TRBJ2-2; TRBD1 or TRBD2 may be the D gene (6 bases each). CDR1 and CDR2 (germline): LGHNT, FRNRAP. Trimming took 4 bases from V and 4 from J, leaving 16 bases between them. There are 16 residues in the CDR3. CDR3 region: CASGSRLGQFTGELFF. The CDR3 nucleotides are TGTGCTAGTGGTTCCCGACTAGGACAGTTCACCGGGGAGCTGTTTTTT.

This chain joins TRBV2 and TRBJ2-3; 10 positions agree with TRBD2. The CDR3 is 15 amino acids. V trimming: 7 bases; J trimming: 4 bases; junction bases outside the gene matches: 8. Looked up from germline, CDR1 is SNHLY and CDR2 is FYNNEI. CDR3 nucleotide sequence: TGTGCCAGCACTCAGGCCCTAGCGGGAGCAGATACGCAGTATTTT. Translating it yields CASTQALAGADTQYF.

This clone came up a few times. The rearrangement links TRBV5-1 to TRBJ1-1; 9 nucleotides align to TRBD1. The CDR3 extends over 15 amino acids. V lost 0 bases, J lost 0 bases, and 0 bases stayed unmatched. CDR1 and CDR2 from the germline V gene are SGHRS and YFSETQ. CDR3 protein: CASSLGDRVNTEAFF. The CDR3, as DNA: TGCGCCAGCAGCTTGGGGGACAGGGTGAACACTGAAGCTTTCTTT.

This clone was counted only a few times. The chain combines TRBV5-8 with TRBJ2-1, with unresolved D. Germline lookup yields CDR1 SGHTS and CDR2 YDEGEE. There are 13 residues in the CDR3. V lost 2 bases and J 6 bases, leaving 9 bases between the germline ends. The CDR3 sequence: CASSLTPRNEQFF. CDR3 sequence (DNA): TGTGCCAGCAGCTTAACTCCCCGCAATGAGCAGTTCTTC.

This clone was seen more than once but under ten times. This chain connects TRBV14 to TRBJ2-1, with 10 bases lining up with TRBD2. The CDR3 is made up of 16 amino acids. The germline V gene has CDR1 SGHDN and CDR2 FVKESK. The trim removed 1 base at V and 8 bases at J, leaving 8 bases unmatched. The CDR3 coding sequence is TGTGCCAGCAGCCAAGGTGAGCTAGCGGGAGTCCATGAGCAGTTCTTC. Translated: CASSQGELAGVHEQFF. The full variable domain, its missing parts supplied by reference TRBV14 and TRBJ2-1, is EAGVTQFPSHSVIEKGQTVTLRCDPISGHDNLYWYRRVMGKEIKFLLHFVKESKQDESGMPNNRFLAERTGGTYSTLKVQPAELEDSGVYFCASSQGELAGVHEQFFGPGTRLTVL.

This chain uses TRBV7-3 with TRBJ2-1; D is undetermined. The CDR3 contains 13 residues. Germline loops: CDR1 SGHTA, CDR2 FQGTGA. Trimming left V 6 bases short and J 10 bases short, with 16 bases between. The CDR3 region has the DNA TGTGCCAGCAGAAACGACTTGGGTCAAGAGCAGTTCTTC. Protein sequence: CASRNDLGQEQFF.

The chain joins TRBV5-1 to TRBJ1-5; D might be TRBD1 (6 bases). Trimming removed 4 bases at V and 0 bases at J, with 8 bases between. Germline V gene lookup returns CDR1 SGHRS and CDR2 YFSETQ. The CDR3 has 14 residues. This CDR3 is CASSPGHSNQPQHF. CDR3 sequence (DNA): TGCGCCAGCAGCCCGGGACATAGCAATCAGCCCCAGCATTTT.

Comment on this clone: The same CDR3 also results from other DNA sequences found in this sample. V gene TRBV24-1 combines with J gene TRBJ2-5; the D gene is possibly TRBD2 (6 bases). The CDR3 covers 15 residues. Trimming removed 4 bases at V and 4 bases at J, with 15 bases between. Germline assignment: CDR1 KGHDR and CDR2 SFDVKD. The CDR3 sequence: CATSESQGGVETQYF. CDR3 nucleotide sequence: TGTGCCACCAGTGAAAGCCAGGGCGGGGTAGAGACCCAGTACTTC.

The gene calls are TRBV3-1 (or the pseudogene TRBV3-2) and TRBJ1-6; no firm D call. Trimming took off 0 bases at V and 3 bases at J, with 18 bases between the two ends. This CDR3 contains 19 residues. Germline assignment: CDR1 LGHDT and CDR2 YNNKEL (reference sequence). In nucleotides, the CDR3 is TGTGCCAGCAGCCAAGATGTAGCGATAACACCCCTCTATAATTCACCCCTCCACTTT. Its protein product is CASSQDVAITPLYNSPLHF.

J is TRBJ2-7 and V is TRBV11-2; maybe TRBD2 (6 bases). The germline V and J ends were trimmed by 2 bases and 2 bases, with 13 bases remaining between them. Germline V CDR1 and CDR2: SGHAT, FQNNGV. The CDR3 length is 15 residues. Here the CDR3 reads CASSLNGRIPYEQYF. Written as DNA, the CDR3 is TGTGCCAGCAGCTTAAACGGGAGAATCCCCTACGAGCAGTACTTC. The variable domain in full, with the rest retrieved from reference TRBV11-2 and TRBJ2-7, is EAGVAQSPRYKIIEKRQSVAFWCNPISGHATLYWYQQILGQGPKLLIQFQNNGVVDDSQLPKDRFSAERLKGVDSTLKIQPAKLEDSAVYLCASSLNGRIPYEQYFGPGTRLTVT.

This clone was counted a few times. The chain recombines TRBV4-1 with TRBJ2-5; the match to TRBD1 covers 10 bases. CDR1 is MGHRA, CDR2 YSYEKL, per germline. Unmatched junction bases numbered 5, after V lost 0 bases and J lost 4 bases. CDR3 length: 16 amino acids. The CDR3 protein is CASSQDPGQGGETQYF. The CDR3, as DNA: TGCGCCAGCAGCCAAGATCCCGGACAGGGGGGAGAGACCCAGTACTTC.

This clone appeared a few times. This chain connects TRBV27 to TRBJ2-1; 11 bases are a match to TRBD2. With V trimmed by 4 bases and J by 5 bases, 10 bases remained unmatched. CDR3 length: 17 residues. Germline CDR1 MNHEY, CDR2 SMNVEV (reference sequence). The CDR3: CASSSSVLAGGDNEQFF. In DNA form, the CDR3 reads TGTGCCAGCAGTTCCTCCGTTCTAGCGGGAGGTGACAATGAGCAGTTCTTC.

The V gene is TRBV10-2, the J gene TRBJ2-1, with D maybe TRBD2 (5 bases). This CDR3 contains 15 residues. The germline V and J ends were trimmed by 3 bases and 3 bases, with 12 bases remaining between them. Germline V gene lookup returns CDR1 WSHSY and CDR2 SAAADI. This CDR3 reads CASSDPLGVYNEQFF. In DNA form, the CDR3 reads TGCGCCAGCAGTGACCCGCTCGGGGTCTACAATGAGCAGTTCTTC.

The V gene is TRBV19, the J gene TRBJ2-3, with 12 bases fitting TRBD2. This CDR3 is built from 16 residues. In germline, CDR1 is LNHDA, CDR2 SQIVND (reference sequence). V shed 3 bases and J 10 bases; nucleotides not matched to a gene: 11. CDR3 protein: CASSMVASGGAQAQYF. CDR3 DNA sequence: TGTGCCAGTAGTATGGTGGCTAGCGGGGGGGCCCAGGCGCAGTATTTT.

This clone has only one observation. The chain has TRBV7-2 and TRBJ2-7, with D perhaps matching TRBD1 or TRBD2 (5 bases each). CDR3 length equals 14 residues. CDR1 and CDR2 from the germline V gene are SGHTA and FQGNSA. Trimming left V 4 bases short and J 2 bases short, with 12 bases between. The CDR3 bases are TGTGCCAGCAGCTCGGGGCTGCAGGCCTACGAGCAGTACTTC. It specifies CASSSGLQAYEQYF.

This chain uses TRBV7-3 with TRBJ2-3; 7 nucleotides agree with TRBD2. CDR3 length: 15 residues. Germline V gene sequence: CDR1 SGHTA, CDR2 FQGTGA. J was trimmed by 10 bases and V by 2 bases; bases with no gene match: 12. The CDR3 region is CASSLEVGGGSSQYF. The CDR3 DNA sequence: TGTGCCAGCAGCTTAGAGGTGGGCGGCGGGAGTTCGCAGTATTTT.